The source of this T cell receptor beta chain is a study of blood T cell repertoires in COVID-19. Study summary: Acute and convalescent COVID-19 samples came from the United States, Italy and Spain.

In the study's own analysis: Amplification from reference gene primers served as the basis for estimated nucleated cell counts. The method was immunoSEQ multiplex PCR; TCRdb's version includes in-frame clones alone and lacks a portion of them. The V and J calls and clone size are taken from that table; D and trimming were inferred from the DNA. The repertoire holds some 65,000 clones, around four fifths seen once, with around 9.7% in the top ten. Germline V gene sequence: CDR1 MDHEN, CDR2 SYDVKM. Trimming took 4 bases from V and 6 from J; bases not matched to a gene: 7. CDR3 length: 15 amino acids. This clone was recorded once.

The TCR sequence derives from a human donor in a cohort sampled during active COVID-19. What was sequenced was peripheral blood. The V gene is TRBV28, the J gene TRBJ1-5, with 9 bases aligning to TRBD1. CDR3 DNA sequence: TGTGCCAGCAGTTCTTACAGGGGGCTTATTCAGCCCCAGCATTTT. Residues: CASSSYRGLIQPQHF.